Listed below are T cell receptor beta chains from one sample, sequenced in a study of PD-1 and CTLA-4 blockade in melanoma. Profiling relied on immunoSEQ multiplex PCR, and the TCRdb table lists in-frame clones only, not all of them. This sample has about 21,000 clones; approximately 88% occur once, and the top ten carry approximately 8%. This material consisted of CD8+ T cells from peripheral blood, taken before anti-PD-1 treatment. These TCRs come from a human donor with melanoma. CDR3s include the opening cysteine and the closing phenylalanine or tryptophan. Fields, in order: J gene, clone size, V gene, D gene, CDR3 DNA, CDR3 protein. The D gene is left open where the match is weak. For some rows the clone size is stated as once, few or many, or as a class when expanded; others skip it.

j_call: TRBJ2-7; clone_size: few; v_call: TRBV6-5; d_call: TRBD1; cdr3_nt: TGTGCCAGCAGTCCGCGACAGGGAACCTACGAGCAGTACTTC; cdr3_aa: CASSPRQGTYEQYF
j_call: TRBJ1-3; clone_size: .; v_call: TRBV6-1; d_call: .; cdr3_nt: TGTGCCAGCAGTGATGGGATACCCTCCGTCTCTGGAAACACCATATATTTT; cdr3_aa: CASSDGIPSVSGNTIYF
j_call: TRBJ1-1; clone_size: .; v_call: TRBV30; d_call: .; cdr3_nt: TGTGCCTGGAGTGTAGAGGGTGGGGGACTCACTGAAGCTTTCTTT; cdr3_aa: CAWSVEGGGLTEAFF
j_call: TRBJ1-4; clone_size: .; v_call: TRBV27; d_call: .; cdr3_nt: TGTGCCAGCAGTTTCTCCTGGGGGGAGAATAATGAAAAACTGTTTTTT; cdr3_aa: CASSFSWGENNEKLFF
j_call: TRBJ1-2; clone_size: few; v_call: TRBV7-9; d_call: .; cdr3_nt: TGTGCCAGCAGCCCCCGGGACGCCTATGGCTACACCTTC; cdr3_aa: CASSPRDAYGYTF
j_call: TRBJ1-5; clone_size: .; v_call: TRBV7-9; d_call: TRBD1; cdr3_nt: TGTGCCAGCAGCATGACAGGGGGAGGAAATCAGCCCCAGCATTTT; cdr3_aa: CASSMTGGGNQPQHF
j_call: TRBJ1-5; clone_size: once; v_call: TRBV15; d_call: .; cdr3_nt: TGTGCCACCAGCAAATCCCAGTCCGCCAATCAGCCCCAGCATTTT; cdr3_aa: CATSKSQSANQPQHF
j_call: TRBJ2-3; clone_size: once; v_call: TRBV4-1; d_call: .; cdr3_nt: TGCGCCAGCAGCCAAGAGGGATCGGGGGCCGGGGATACGCAGTATTTT; cdr3_aa: CASSQEGSGAGDTQYF
j_call: TRBJ2-1; clone_size: .; v_call: TRBV7-9; d_call: .; cdr3_nt: TGTGCCAGCAGCCTCGACCCTGAGCAGTTCTTC; cdr3_aa: CASSLDPEQFF
j_call: TRBJ2-5; clone_size: .; v_call: TRBV23-1; d_call: TRBD1; cdr3_nt: TGCGCCAGCAGTCAGCCGGGACAGGGAGGACGAGAGACCCAGTACTTC; cdr3_aa: CASSQPGQGGRETQYF